One and the same sample provided the 19 T cell receptor beta chains below, sequenced in a study of OX40 agonist ivuxolimab in advanced cancers. Sequencing was performed with immunoSEQ multiplex PCR; in TCRdb, only in-frame clones are kept and a portion is missing. The sample lists 30,000 to 45,000 clones; 87% were seen once. The sample consisted of CD4+ or CD8+ T cells sorted from blood, taken in a trial of the OX40 agonist ivuxolimab. The source is an adult with an advanced solid tumor such as melanoma, head and neck, liver or kidney cancer.

CDR3 in amino acids: CASTPGNNYGYTF. The CDR3 DNA follows: TGCGCCAGCACCCCCGGGAACAACTATGGCTACACCTTC. V gene TRBV5-1 combines with J gene TRBJ1-2; no definite D call. V was shortened by 6 bases and J by 2 bases, with 11 bases between the two germline ends. The CDR3 consists of 13 residues. In germline, CDR1 is SGHRS, CDR2 YFSETQ.

This rearrangement joins TRBV18 to TRBJ2-2, with a weak D call TRBD1 (6 bases). CDR3 length: 14 residues. CDR1 is KGHSH, CDR2 LQKENI, per germline. The V end was cut by 3 bases, the J end by 6 bases, with 11 bases between. Written as DNA, the CDR3 is TGTGCCAGCTCACCCAAAGACAGGTCCGGGGAGCTGTTTTTT. Its translation is CASSPKDRSGELFF. Variable domain in full (rest from reference TRBV18 and TRBJ2-2): NAGVMQNPRHLVRRRGQEARLRCSPMKGHSHVYWYRQLPEEGLKFMVYLQKENIIDESGMPKERFSAEFPKEGPSILRIQQVVRGDSAAYFCASSPKDRSGELFFGEGSRLTVL.

The genes are TRBV4-2 and TRBJ2-1; D is undetermined. Germline V gene data show CDR1 as LGHNA and CDR2 as YNFKEQ. V was pared by 0 bases and J by 2 bases, with 8 bases between. This CDR3 has 15 amino acids. Written as DNA, the CDR3 is TGTGCCAGCAGCCAAGATATTACAGCCTACAATGAGCAGTTCTTC. Its translation is CASSQDITAYNEQFF.

The chain is built from TRBV6-6 and TRBJ2-7, with no clear D. The V and J ends lost 6 bases and 5 bases respectively, with 14 bases between them. This CDR3 contains 13 residues. Germline V lookup: CDR1 MNHNY, CDR2 SVGAGI (reference sequence). The CDR3 DNA reads as TGTGCCAGCAGCCGCATTGATAGGGACGAGCAGTACTTC. Translating gives CASSRIDRDEQYF.

The chain joins TRBV5-4 to TRBJ2-5; D not resolved. The CDR3 contains 14 residues. Trimming stripped 4 bases from V and 2 bases from J, with 12 bases between. Germline CDR1 and CDR2: SGHNT and YYREEE (reference sequence). CDR3 coding DNA: TGTGCCAGCAGCAACCGGACGGCGCAAGAGACCCAGTACTTC. Amino acids: CASSNRTAQETQYF.

The chain combines TRBV18 with TRBJ2-3, with D possibly TRBD2 on 5 matching bases. Germline V lookup: CDR1 KGHSH, CDR2 LQKENI. The CDR3 consists of 16 residues. Between the trimmed V and J ends, which lost 3 bases and 0 bases, there was a span of 13 bases. The CDR3 region is CASSPRVAVSTDTQYF. In DNA form, the CDR3 reads TGTGCCAGCTCACCGCGGGTAGCCGTAAGCACAGATACGCAGTATTTT. The variable domain in full, with the rest retrieved from reference TRBV18 and TRBJ2-3, is NAGVMQNPRHLVRRRGQEARLRCSPMKGHSHVYWYRQLPEEGLKFMVYLQKENIIDESGMPKERFSAEFPKEGPSILRIQQVVRGDSAAYFCASSPRVAVSTDTQYFGPGTRLTVL.

The chain has TRBV28 and TRBJ1-6, with D perhaps matching TRBD1 (6 bases). Trimming shortened V by 2 bases and J by 2 bases, and 7 bases separated the two germline ends. Per germline, CDR1 MDHEN and CDR2 SYDVKM. The CDR3 covers 15 residues. The CDR3, as DNA: TGTGCCAGCAGTTTAGGGGGCGCCTATAATTCACCCCTCCACTTT. It is translated as CASSLGGAYNSPLHF.

This chain uses TRBV6-1 with TRBJ1-2; no clear D gene. CDR1 MNHNS and CDR2 SASEGT come from the germline V gene. V lost 1 base, J lost 2 bases, and 5 bases lay in between. CDR3 size: 13 residues. CDR3 region: CASSEGVNYGYTF. The DNA for the CDR3 is TGTGCCAGCAGTGAAGGAGTCAACTATGGCTACACCTTC.

The chain couples TRBV4-1 to TRBJ2-7; TRBD1 or TRBD2 may be the D gene (5 bases each). Germline loops: CDR1 MGHRA, CDR2 YSYEKL. Trimming pared 1 base from V and 2 bases from J, leaving 12 bases between. This CDR3 region has 15 residues. CDR3 residues: CASSQVPGTAYEQYF. DNA for the CDR3: TGCGCCAGCAGCCAAGTGCCCGGGACGGCCTACGAGCAGTACTTC.

This sequence joins TRBV5-6 and TRBJ2-2; TRBD1 might be the D (6 bases). Deletions cut 2 bases from V and 2 bases from J, with 10 bases between. The CDR3 spans 15 residues. In germline, CDR1 is SGHDT, CDR2 YYEEEE. DNA for the CDR3: TGTGCCAGCAGCTTCGGACAGCGCAACACCGGGGAGCTGTTTTTT. Its protein product is CASSFGQRNTGELFF.

This clone is a singleton in its sample. The rearrangement joins TRBV15 to TRBJ1-5; D uncertain. This CDR3 contains 19 residues. Trimming stripped 3 bases from V and 1 base from J, with 22 bases between. Germline CDR1 and CDR2: LNHNV and YYDKDF (reference sequence). As DNA, the CDR3 is TGTGCCACCAGCAGTGGGAGTACAATTTCATTTACGAGCAATCAGCCCCAGCATTTT. Translated, it gives CATSSGSTISFTSNQPQHF.

This sequence joins TRBV5-1 and TRBJ2-3, with 8 bases identical to TRBD2. The CDR3 sequence is 15 residues long. Trimming cost V 0 bases and J 0 bases; bases outside gene matches: 0. Germline-derived CDR1 and CDR2 are SGHRS and YFSETQ. CDR3 region: CASSLASGSTDTQYF. The CDR3 bases are TGCGCCAGCAGCTTGGCTAGCGGGAGCACAGATACGCAGTATTTT.

This chain connects TRBV7-9 to TRBJ2-7, with a possible D match to TRBD1 (6 bases). V was trimmed by 5 bases and J by 7 bases, leaving 12 bases between them. The CDR3 covers 12 residues. Germline assignment: CDR1 SEHNR and CDR2 FQNEAQ (reference sequence). CDR3 amino acids: CASSATGSEQYF. The CDR3 DNA is TGTGCCAGCAGCGCTACAGGGAGTGAGCAGTACTTC.

The chain is built from TRBV19 and TRBJ2-7, with a possible D match to TRBD1 (6 bases). The CDR3 loop spans 14 amino acids. Looked up from germline, CDR1 is LNHDA and CDR2 is SQIVND (reference sequence). Trimming took off 5 bases at V and 2 bases at J, with 13 bases between the two ends. This chain's CDR3 is CASSQRGNPYEQYF. Written as DNA, the CDR3 is TGTGCCAGTAGTCAAAGGGGGAACCCCTACGAGCAGTACTTC.

This rearrangement joins TRBV5-6 to TRBJ2-5, with a weak D call TRBD2 (6 bases). Germline V CDR1 and CDR2: SGHDT, YYEEEE. V lost 4 bases and J lost 2, with 12 bases in between. The CDR3 has 14 residues. The CDR3 region is CASSLVGLQETQYF. DNA for the CDR3: TGTGCCAGCAGCCTCGTGGGACTTCAAGAGACCCAGTACTTC.

This clone is a singleton in its sample. The gene calls are TRBV18 and TRBJ2-6; a weak D match, TRBD1 (6 bases). The germline V gene has CDR1 KGHSH and CDR2 LQKENI. The V end lost 3 bases, the J end lost 4 bases, and 13 bases lay between the germline ends. The CDR3 runs 16 residues. As DNA, the CDR3 is TGTGCCAGCTCACCTTCTACAGGGCCCGGGGCCAACGTCCTGACTTTC. The encoded protein is CASSPSTGPGANVLTF. Looking up the rest from reference TRBV18 and TRBJ2-6 gives the full variable domain: NAGVMQNPRHLVRRRGQEARLRCSPMKGHSHVYWYRQLPEEGLKFMVYLQKENIIDESGMPKERFSAEFPKEGPSILRIQQVVRGDSAAYFCASSPSTGPGANVLTFGAGSRLTVL.

The chain is built from TRBV2 and TRBJ2-5; possibly TRBD2 for D (5 bases). Trimming removed 3 bases at V and 5 bases at J, with 13 bases between. The CDR3 covers 14 residues. The V gene's germline CDR1 is SNHLY and CDR2 FYNNEI. In nucleotides, the CDR3 is TGTGCCAGCAGTGATTCAGGACTGGAGGAGACCCAGTACTTC. Protein: CASSDSGLEETQYF. Using reference TRBV2 and TRBJ2-5 for the parts outside the CDR3, the full variable domain is EPEVTQTPSHQVTQMGQEVILRCVPISNHLYFYWYRQILGQKVEFLVSFYNNEISEKSEIFDDQFSVERPDGSNFTLKIRSTKLEDSAMYFCASSDSGLEETQYFGPGTRLLVL.

This chain uses TRBV6-5 with TRBJ1-2; D unclear. CDR3 length: 11 residues. Trimming pared 6 bases from V and 3 bases from J, leaving 5 bases between. Germline V CDR1 and CDR2: MNHEY, SVGAGI. The CDR3 DNA is TGTGCCAGCAGCGACCACTATGGCTACACCTTC. Protein product: CASSDHYGYTF.

The rearrangement links TRBV4-2 to TRBJ2-1, with D uncertain. Looked up from germline, CDR1 is LGHNA and CDR2 is YNFKEQ. The CDR3 has 13 residues. Trimming took off 0 bases at V and 5 bases at J, with 5 bases between the two ends. In DNA, the CDR3 is TGTGCCAGCAGCCAAGACCGGAACAATGAGCAGTTCTTC. It specifies CASSQDRNNEQFF.